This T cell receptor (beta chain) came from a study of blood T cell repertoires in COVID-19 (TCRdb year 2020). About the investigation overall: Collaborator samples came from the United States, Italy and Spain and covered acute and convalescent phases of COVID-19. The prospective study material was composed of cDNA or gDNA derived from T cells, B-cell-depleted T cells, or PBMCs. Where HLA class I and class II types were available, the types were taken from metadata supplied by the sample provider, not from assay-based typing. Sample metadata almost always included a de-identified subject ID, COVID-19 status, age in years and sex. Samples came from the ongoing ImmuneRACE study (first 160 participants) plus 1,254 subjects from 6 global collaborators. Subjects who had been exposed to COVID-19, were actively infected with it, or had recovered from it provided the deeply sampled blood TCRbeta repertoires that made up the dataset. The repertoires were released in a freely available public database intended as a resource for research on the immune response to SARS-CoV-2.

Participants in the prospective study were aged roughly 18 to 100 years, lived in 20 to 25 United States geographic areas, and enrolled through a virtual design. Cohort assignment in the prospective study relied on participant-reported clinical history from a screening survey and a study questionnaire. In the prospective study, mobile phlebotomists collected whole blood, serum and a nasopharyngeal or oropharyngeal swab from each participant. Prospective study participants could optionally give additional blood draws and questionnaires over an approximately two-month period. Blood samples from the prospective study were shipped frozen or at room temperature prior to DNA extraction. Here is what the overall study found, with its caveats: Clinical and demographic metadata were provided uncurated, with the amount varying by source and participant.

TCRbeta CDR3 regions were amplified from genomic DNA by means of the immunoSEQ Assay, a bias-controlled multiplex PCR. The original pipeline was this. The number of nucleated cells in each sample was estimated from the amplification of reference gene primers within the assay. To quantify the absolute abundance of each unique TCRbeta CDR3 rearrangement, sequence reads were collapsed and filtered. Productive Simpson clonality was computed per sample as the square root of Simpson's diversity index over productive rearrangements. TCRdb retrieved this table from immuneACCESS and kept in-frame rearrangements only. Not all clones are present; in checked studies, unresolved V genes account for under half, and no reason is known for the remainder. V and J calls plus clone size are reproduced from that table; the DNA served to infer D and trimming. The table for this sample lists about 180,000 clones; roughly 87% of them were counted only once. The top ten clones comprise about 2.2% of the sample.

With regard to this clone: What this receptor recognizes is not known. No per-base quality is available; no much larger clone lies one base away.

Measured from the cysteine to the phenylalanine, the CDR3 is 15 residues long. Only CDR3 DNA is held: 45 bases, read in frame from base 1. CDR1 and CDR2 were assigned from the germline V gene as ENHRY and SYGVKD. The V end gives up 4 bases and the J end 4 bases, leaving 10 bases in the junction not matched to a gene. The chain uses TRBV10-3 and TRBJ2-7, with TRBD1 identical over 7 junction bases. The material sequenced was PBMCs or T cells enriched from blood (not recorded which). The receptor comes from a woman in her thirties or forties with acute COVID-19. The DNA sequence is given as TGTGCCATCAGTGGACCGGGACAGAAACTTTACGAGCAGTACTTC. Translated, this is CAISGPGQKLYEQYF.